This TCR beta chain was sequenced for a study of OX40 agonist ivuxolimab in advanced cancers. In the study overall: Mean age 60 years, range roughly 20 to 85; just over 80% male.

The study, taken as a whole, reports: Part of the nonresponder group also had normalized T-cell clonal expansion that was low.

The germline V gene has CDR1 MNHEY and CDR2 SMNVEV (reference sequence). Unmatched junction bases numbered 5, after V lost 2 bases and J lost 7 bases. This CDR3 is 14 amino acids long. Some clones are missing from TCRdb's copy, which holds only in-frame ones; the method was immunoSEQ multiplex PCR. The table has about 12,000 clones, around 80% seen once. This clone was observed a handful of times. Its antigen is currently unknown. Material: CD4+ or CD8+ T cells sorted from blood, obtained in a trial of the OX40 agonist ivuxolimab. This rearrangement joins TRBV27 to TRBJ1-5; 7 bases match TRBD1. This sequence originates from an adult with an advanced solid tumor such as melanoma, head and neck, liver or kidney cancer. CDR3 sequence (DNA): TGTGCCAGCAGTTTAGTTGGGGACAGACAGCCCCAGCATTTT. Its translation: CASSLVGDRQPQHF.